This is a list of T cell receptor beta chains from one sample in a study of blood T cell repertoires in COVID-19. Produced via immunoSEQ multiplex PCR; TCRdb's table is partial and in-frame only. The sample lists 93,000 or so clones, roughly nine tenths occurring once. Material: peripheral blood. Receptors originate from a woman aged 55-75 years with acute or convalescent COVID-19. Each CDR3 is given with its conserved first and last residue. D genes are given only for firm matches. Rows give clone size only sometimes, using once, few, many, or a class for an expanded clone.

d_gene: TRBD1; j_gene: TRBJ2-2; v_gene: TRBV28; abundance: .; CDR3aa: CASSLLGQGPAGELFF; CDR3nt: TGTGCCAGCAGTTTGCTAGGACAGGGGCCCGCCGGGGAGCTGTTTTTT
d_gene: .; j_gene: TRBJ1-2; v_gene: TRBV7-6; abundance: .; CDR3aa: CASSLGGGEGYTF; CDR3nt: TGTGCCAGCAGCCTTGGGGGGGGTGAGGGCTACACCTTC
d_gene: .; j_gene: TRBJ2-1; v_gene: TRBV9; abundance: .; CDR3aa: CASSVVGSSYNEQFF; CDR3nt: TGTGCCAGCAGCGTAGTGGGGAGCTCCTACAATGAGCAGTTCTTC
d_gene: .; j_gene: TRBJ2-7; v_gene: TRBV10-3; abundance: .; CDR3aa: CAIRSDTHYEQYF; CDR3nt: TGTGCCATCCGCTCCGACACTCACTACGAGCAGTACTTC
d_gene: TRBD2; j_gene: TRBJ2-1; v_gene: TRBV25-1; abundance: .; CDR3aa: CASSGGPSGSYEQFF; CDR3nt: TGTGCCAGCAGTGGCGGCCCGAGCGGGAGCTATGAGCAGTTCTTC
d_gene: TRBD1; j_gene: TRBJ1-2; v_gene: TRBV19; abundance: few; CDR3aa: CASSPGTVKYGYTF; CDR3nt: TGTGCCAGTAGTCCCGGGACAGTGAAGTATGGCTACACCTTC
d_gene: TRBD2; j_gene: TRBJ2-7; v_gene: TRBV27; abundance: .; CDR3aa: CASSLWGTNYVQYF; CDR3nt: TGTGCCAGCAGTTTATGGGGGACTAACTACGTCCAGTACTTC
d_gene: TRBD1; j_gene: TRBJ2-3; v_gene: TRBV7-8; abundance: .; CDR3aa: CASSLGTGQAADTQYF; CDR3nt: TGTGCCAGCAGCTTAGGGACGGGACAGGCAGCAGATACGCAGTATTTT
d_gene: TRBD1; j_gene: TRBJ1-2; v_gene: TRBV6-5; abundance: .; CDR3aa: CASSLTGVDGYTF; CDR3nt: TGTGCCAGCAGTCTGACAGGGGTGGATGGCTACACCTTC
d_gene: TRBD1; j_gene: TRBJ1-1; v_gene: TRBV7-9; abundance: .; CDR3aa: CASSLSPGTGSFF; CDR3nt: TGTGCCAGCAGCCTATCCCCGGGGACAGGGTCTTTCTTT
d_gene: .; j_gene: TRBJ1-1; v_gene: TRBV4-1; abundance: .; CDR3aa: CASSHFNGEAFF; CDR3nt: TGCGCCAGCAGCCACTTTAACGGTGAAGCTTTCTTT
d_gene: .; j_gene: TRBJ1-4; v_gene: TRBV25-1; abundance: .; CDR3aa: CASSESQGSLTNEKLFF; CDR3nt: TGTGCCAGCAGTGAATCCCAGGGCAGTTTAACTAATGAAAAACTGTTTTTT
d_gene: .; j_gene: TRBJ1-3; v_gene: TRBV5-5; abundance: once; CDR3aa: CASSPLDISGNTIYF; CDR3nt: TGTGCCAGCAGCCCATTGGACATCTCTGGAAACACCATATATTTT
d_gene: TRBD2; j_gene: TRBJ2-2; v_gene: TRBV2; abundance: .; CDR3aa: CASKSRTSGNTGELFF; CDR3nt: TGTGCCAGCAAATCAAGGACTAGCGGCAACACCGGGGAGCTGTTTTTT
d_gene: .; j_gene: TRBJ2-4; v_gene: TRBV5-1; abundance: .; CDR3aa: CASSPDRGFGIQYF; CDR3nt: TGCGCCAGCAGCCCCGATAGGGGGTTTGGCATTCAGTACTTC
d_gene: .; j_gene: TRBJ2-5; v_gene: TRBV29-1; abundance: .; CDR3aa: CSVDGGGQETQYF; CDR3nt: TGCAGCGTTGACGGTGGAGGGCAAGAGACCCAGTACTTC
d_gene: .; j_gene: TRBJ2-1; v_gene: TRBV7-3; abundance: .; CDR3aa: CASSPTATGNNEQFF; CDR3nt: TGTGCCAGCAGCCCTACCGCAACAGGGAACAATGAGCAGTTCTTC
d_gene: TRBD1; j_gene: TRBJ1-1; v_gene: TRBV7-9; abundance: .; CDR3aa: CASSRDRDRNTEAFF; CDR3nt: TGTGCCAGCAGCCGGGACAGGGACAGGAACACTGAAGCTTTCTTT
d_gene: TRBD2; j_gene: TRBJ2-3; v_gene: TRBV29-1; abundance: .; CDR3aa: CSVLRTSGSTMDTQYF; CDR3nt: TGCAGCGTCCTCCGGACTAGCGGGAGCACCATGGATACGCAGTATTTT
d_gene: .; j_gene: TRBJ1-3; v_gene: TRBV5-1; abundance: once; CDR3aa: CASSLEGIGVSGNTIYF; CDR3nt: TGCGCCAGCAGCTTGGAAGGGATAGGGGTCTCTGGAAACACCATATATTTT
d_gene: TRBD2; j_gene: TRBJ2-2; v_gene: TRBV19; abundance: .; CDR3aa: CASSILAGGLNTGELFF; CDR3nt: TGTGCCAGTAGTATCCTAGCGGGAGGACTGAACACCGGGGAGCTGTTTTTT
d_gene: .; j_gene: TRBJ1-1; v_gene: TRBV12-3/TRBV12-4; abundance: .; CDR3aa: CASSPEVNTEAFF; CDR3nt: TGTGCCAGCAGTCCAGAAGTGAACACTGAAGCTTTCTTT
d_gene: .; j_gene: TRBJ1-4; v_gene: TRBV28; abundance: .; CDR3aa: CASSSIRTATNEKLFF; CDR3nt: TGTGCCAGCAGTTCGATCAGGACAGCAACTAATGAAAAACTGTTTTTT
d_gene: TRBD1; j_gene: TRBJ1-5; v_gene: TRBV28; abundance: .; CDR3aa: CASSRGTGTVGQPQHF; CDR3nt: TGTGCCAGCAGTCGGGGGACAGGGACCGTGGGGCAGCCCCAGCATTTT
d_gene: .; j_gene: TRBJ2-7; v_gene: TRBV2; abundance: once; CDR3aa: CASSAGYEQYF; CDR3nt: TGTGCCAGCAGTGCCGGGTACGAGCAGTACTTC
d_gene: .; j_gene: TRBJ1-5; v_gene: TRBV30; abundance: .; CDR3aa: CAWNADGAGGPQHF; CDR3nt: TGTGCCTGGAACGCGGACGGAGCCGGGGGGCCCCAGCATTTT
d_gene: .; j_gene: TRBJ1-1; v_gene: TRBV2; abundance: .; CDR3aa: CASSESRRDAEAFF; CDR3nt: TGTGCCAGCAGTGAAAGCCGGAGAGACGCTGAAGCTTTCTTT
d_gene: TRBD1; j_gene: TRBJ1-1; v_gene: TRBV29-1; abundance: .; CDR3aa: CSVSGTVEAFF; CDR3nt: TGCAGCGTATCCGGGACAGTTGAAGCTTTCTTT
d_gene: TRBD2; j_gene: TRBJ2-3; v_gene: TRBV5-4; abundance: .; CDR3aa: CASSLDSGRTDTQYF; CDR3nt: TGTGCCAGCAGCTTGGATAGCGGGAGGACAGATACGCAGTATTTT
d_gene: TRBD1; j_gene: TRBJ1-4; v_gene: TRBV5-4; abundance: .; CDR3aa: CASSRRDRDEKLFF; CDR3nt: TGTGCCAGCAGCAGGCGGGACAGGGATGAAAAACTGTTTTTT
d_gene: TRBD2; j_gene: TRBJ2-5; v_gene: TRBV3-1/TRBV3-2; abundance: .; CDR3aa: CASSHRSPAPRTSGSAPKTQYF; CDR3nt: TGTGCCAGCAGCCACCGCAGCCCTGCCCCAAGGACTAGCGGGAGTGCTCCCAAGACCCAGTACTTC
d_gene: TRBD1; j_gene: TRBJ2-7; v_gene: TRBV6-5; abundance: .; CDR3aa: CASSRQGQKTYEQYF; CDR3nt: TGTGCCAGCAGTCGACAGGGTCAGAAGACCTACGAGCAGTACTTC
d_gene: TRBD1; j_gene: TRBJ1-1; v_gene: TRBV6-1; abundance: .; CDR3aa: CASSEHRGDTEAFF; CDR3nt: TGTGCCAGCAGTGAGCACAGGGGGGACACTGAAGCTTTCTTT
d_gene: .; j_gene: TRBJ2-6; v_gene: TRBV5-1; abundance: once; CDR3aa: CASSLGSGANVLTF; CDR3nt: TGCGCCAGCAGCCTAGGCTCTGGGGCCAACGTCCTGACTTTC
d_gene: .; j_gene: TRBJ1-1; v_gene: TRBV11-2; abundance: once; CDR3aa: CASSLDLNSNTEAFF; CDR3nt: TGTGCCAGCAGCTTAGATTTGAACTCGAACACTGAAGCTTTCTTT
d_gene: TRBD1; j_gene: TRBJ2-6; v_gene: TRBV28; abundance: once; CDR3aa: CASSSIRTGTGITGANVLTF; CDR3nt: TGTGCCAGCAGTTCAATACGCACCGGGACAGGAATAACTGGGGCCAACGTCCTGACTTTC
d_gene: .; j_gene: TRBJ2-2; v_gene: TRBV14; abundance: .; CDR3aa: CASSQDSQRIASGELFF; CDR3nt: TGTGCCAGCAGCCAAGATTCCCAGCGTATTGCGAGTGGGGAGCTGTTTTTT
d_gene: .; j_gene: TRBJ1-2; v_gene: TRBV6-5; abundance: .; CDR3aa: CASMSPGSPYGYTF; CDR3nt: TGTGCCAGCATGAGTCCAGGTTCCCCCTATGGCTACACCTTC
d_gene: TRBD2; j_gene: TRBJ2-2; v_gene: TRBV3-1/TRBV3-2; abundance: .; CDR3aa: CASSQAGGPTGELFF; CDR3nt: TGTGCCAGCAGCCAAGCGGGAGGACCCACCGGGGAGCTGTTTTTT
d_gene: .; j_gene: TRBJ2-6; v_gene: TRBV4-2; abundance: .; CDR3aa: CASTPSVSGANVLTF; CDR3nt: TGTGCCAGCACCCCTTCCGTCTCTGGGGCCAACGTCCTGACTTTC
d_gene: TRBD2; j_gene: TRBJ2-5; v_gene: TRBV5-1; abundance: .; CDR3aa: CASSTGLAGTQYF; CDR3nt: TGCGCCAGCAGCACGGGACTAGCAGGGACCCAGTACTTC
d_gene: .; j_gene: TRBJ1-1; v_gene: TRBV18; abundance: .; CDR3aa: CASHGSHTEAFF; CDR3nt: TGTGCCAGCCACGGGAGCCACACTGAAGCTTTCTTT
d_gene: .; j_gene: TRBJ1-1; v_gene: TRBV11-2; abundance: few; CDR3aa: CASSLGQFTEAFF; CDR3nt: TGTGCCAGCAGCTTGGGGCAGTTCACTGAAGCTTTCTTT
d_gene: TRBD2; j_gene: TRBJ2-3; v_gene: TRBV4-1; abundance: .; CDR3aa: CASSRSGSRTDTQYF; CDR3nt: TGCGCCAGCAGCCGGAGCGGGAGTCGAACAGATACGCAGTATTTT
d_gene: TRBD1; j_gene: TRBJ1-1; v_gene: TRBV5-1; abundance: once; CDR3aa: CASSATGGPEAFF; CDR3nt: TGCGCCAGCAGCGCGACAGGGGGTCCTGAAGCTTTCTTT